Shown below are 25 T cell receptor beta chains from a single sample sequenced in a study of control samples from healthy donors and cancer patients. Measured with immunoSEQ multiplex PCR; TCRdb has only the in-frame clones, and not every one. The data show around 80,000 clones, about 94% seen once. The specimen was blood. These receptors were taken from a woman aged 30 to 39 in good health.

The chain couples TRBV28 to TRBJ1-6; possible D gene TRBD1, 5 bases. Trimming took 5 bases from V and 11 from J, leaving 16 bases between them. The CDR3 runs 14 residues. Per the germline V gene, CDR1 is MDHEN and CDR2 is SYDVKM. The CDR3 nucleotides are TGTGCCAGCAGTCCCTACGGGGGACCGACACCCCTCCACTTT. This sequence encodes CASSPYGGPTPLHF.

The genes are TRBV18 and TRBJ2-7; 9 nucleotides agree with TRBD1. CDR1 KGHSH and CDR2 LQKENI come from the germline V gene. V was clipped by 6 bases and J by 3 bases; unmatched bases: 6. The CDR3 spans 14 residues. CDR3: CASSPGTGNYEQYF. Written as DNA, the CDR3 is TGTGCCAGCTCCCCCGGGACAGGGAACTACGAGCAGTACTTC.

The CDR3 protein is CASSSESGELFF. CDR3 nucleotide sequence: TGTGCCAGCAGCTCGGAGTCCGGGGAGCTGTTTTTT. The chain carries TRBV11-3 and TRBJ2-2, with D uncertain. The germline CDR1 and CDR2 sequences are SGHNT and YENEEA. The CDR3 contains 12 residues. V lost 4 bases to trimming and J lost 6 bases, with 6 bases between them.

This chain uses TRBV10-2 with TRBJ1-5; TRBD1 might be the D (5 bases). Trimming cost V 5 bases and J 7 bases, with 12 bases left between them. Germline CDR1 is WSHSY and CDR2 is SAAADI. This CDR3 has 13 amino acids. The CDR3 loop reads CASSSGSAQPQHF. The DNA of the CDR3 is TGCGCCAGCAGTTCAGGGTCCGCGCAGCCCCAGCATTTT.

V is TRBV25-1 and J is TRBJ2-3; D uncertain. Per the germline V gene, CDR1 is MGHDK and CDR2 is SYGVNS. The CDR3 runs to 13 residues. Trimming stripped 3 bases from V and 6 bases from J, with 10 bases between. CDR3 sequence: CASSDTRVDTQYF. The CDR3 bases are TGTGCCAGCAGTGATACCCGTGTGGATACGCAGTATTTT.

This rearrangement joins TRBV6-4 to TRBJ1-1; D might be TRBD1 (6 bases). V lost 6 bases to trimming and J lost 2 bases, with 13 bases between them. The germline CDR1 and CDR2 sequences are MRHNA and SNTAGT. The CDR3 is 14 amino acids. CDR3 nucleotide sequence: TGTGCCAGCAGAGCACAGGGTCCTAACACTGAAGCTTTCTTT. Translated, it gives CASRAQGPNTEAFF.

The chain combines TRBV12-5 with TRBJ1-1; no reliable D call. The length of the CDR3 is 18 residues. V shed 0 bases and J shed 3 bases, with 20 bases lying between them. Germline V gives CDR1 LGHNT, CDR2 FRNRAP. CDR3 amino acids: CASGLVRSGFESDTEAFF. CDR3 nucleotide sequence: TGTGCTAGTGGTTTGGTACGGTCAGGATTCGAGTCTGACACTGAAGCTTTCTTT. Using reference TRBV12-5 and TRBJ1-1 for the parts outside the CDR3, the full variable domain is DARVTQTPRHKVTEMGQEVTMRCQPILGHNTVFWYRQTMMQGLELLAYFRNRAPLDDSGMPKDRFSAEMPDATLATLKIQPSEPRDSAVYFCASGLVRSGFESDTEAFFGQGTRLTVV.

With regard to this clone: The junction differs from germline at one of its ends, possibly a read error. The CDR3 DNA reads as TGTGCTAGCAGCTTAGGGTCGAACACTGAAGCTTTCTTT. Protein sequence: CASSLGSNTEAFF. V gene TRBV7-7 combines with J gene TRBJ1-1; no reliable D call. The CDR3 totals 13 residues. Germline CDR1 SSHAT, CDR2 FNYEAQ (reference sequence).

The rearrangement links TRBV20-1 to TRBJ1-2; no reliable D call. The CDR3 runs 14 residues. Germline V gene lookup returns CDR1 DFQATT and CDR2 SNEGSKA (reference sequence). Trimming removed 3 bases at V and 4 bases at J, with 15 bases between. Written as DNA, the CDR3 is TGCAGTGCTAGTGTGGACGGATCTTTCTATGGCTACACCTTC. Translated: CSASVDGSFYGYTF.

This chain links TRBV2 with TRBJ2-2; D is ambiguous. Germline V gene data show CDR1 as SNHLY and CDR2 as FYNNEI. The CDR3 has 14 amino acids. Trimming took off 6 bases at V and 3 bases at J, with 11 bases between the two ends. This CDR3 reads CASRIVADTGELFF. In DNA, the CDR3 is TGTGCCAGCAGGATAGTCGCAGACACCGGGGAGCTGTTTTTT.

The chain joins TRBV18 to TRBJ1-5; no reliable D call. V was trimmed by 3 bases and J by 4 bases, leaving 10 bases between them. From germline, CDR1 is KGHSH and CDR2 LQKENI. This CDR3 is built from 14 residues. The CDR3 protein is CASSPNDGNQPQHF. CDR3 bases: TGTGCCAGCTCACCGAACGACGGGAATCAGCCCCAGCATTTT.

The chain is built from TRBV4-1 and TRBJ1-4, with D tentatively TRBD1 (6 bases). Germline V gene lookup returns CDR1 MGHRA and CDR2 YSYEKL. The length of the CDR3 is 16 residues. Trimming removed 1 base from V and 7 bases from J, with 16 bases in between. CDR3 loop: CASSQVLLGASEKLFF. The CDR3 nucleotides are TGCGCCAGCAGCCAAGTATTATTGGGGGCAAGTGAAAAACTGTTTTTT.

The V call is TRBV5-1, the J call TRBJ1-2; 7 positions agree with TRBD1. The CDR3 runs 12 residues. Germline V gene lookup returns CDR1 SGHRS and CDR2 YFSETQ. Losses at the gene ends were 5 bases for V and 6 bases for J; bases not matched to a gene: 4. CDR3 coding DNA: TGCGCCAGCAGGACCGGGACAGATGGCTACACCTTC. Amino acid sequence: CASRTGTDGYTF.

The chain couples TRBV2 to TRBJ1-2, with D tentatively TRBD1 (5 bases). Trimming pared 10 bases from V and 5 bases from J, leaving 23 bases between. Germline loops: CDR1 SNHLY, CDR2 FYNNEI. The CDR3 is 15 residues long. CDR3 sequence (DNA): TGTGCCACCATTATGCGGACACAGCTTATATATGGCTACACCTTC. Protein: CATIMRTQLIYGYTF. Together with reference TRBV2 and TRBJ1-2, the CDR3 gives the full variable domain: EPEVTQTPSHQVTQMGQEVILRCVPISNHLYFYWYRQILGQKVEFLVSFYNNEISEKSEIFDDQFSVERPDGSNFTLKIRSTKLEDSAMYFCATIMRTQLIYGYTFGSGTRLTVV.

The chain employs TRBV25-1 and TRBJ2-1; D may be TRBD2 (6 bases). The V gene's germline CDR1 is MGHDK and CDR2 SYGVNS. V gave up 3 bases and J gave up 7 bases, with 16 bases separating them. This CDR3 region has 15 residues. The CDR3, as DNA: TGTGCCAGCAGTGATTCGGGGGAAGATGGGAATGAGCAGTTCTTC. This encodes CASSDSGEDGNEQFF.

This chain uses TRBV7-8 with TRBJ1-2; D gene uncertain. Between the trimmed V and J ends, which lost 5 bases and 0 bases, there was a span of 19 bases. The CDR3 has 17 amino acids. Germline V gives CDR1 SGHVS, CDR2 FQNEAQ. In DNA, the CDR3 is TGTGCCAGCAGCACCTCACCGAGAGATATAACTAACTATGGCTACACCTTC. Protein product: CASSTSPRDITNYGYTF.

The chain combines TRBV7-3 with TRBJ1-1; D remains ambiguous. CDR3 size: 13 residues. V was clipped by 4 bases and J by 0 bases, with 6 bases between them. CDR1 and CDR2 from the germline V gene are SGHTA and FQGTGA. The CDR3 reads CASSWTVNTEAFF. The CDR3 DNA is TGTGCCAGCAGCTGGACGGTGAACACTGAAGCTTTCTTT.

The gene calls are TRBV2 and TRBJ1-2; the D gene is possibly TRBD1 (5 bases). The germline CDR1 and CDR2 sequences are SNHLY and FYNNEI. Trimming cost V 11 bases and J 0 bases, with 10 bases left between them. The CDR3 is made up of 12 amino acids. The CDR3 reads CASSQANYGYTF. DNA for the CDR3: TGTGCCTCATCACAGGCTAACTATGGCTACACCTTC.

In this sample, this clone turned up once. The chain's CDR3 is CASGGPGNTIYF. In nucleotides, the CDR3 is TGTGCAAGTGGAGGCCCTGGAAACACCATATATTTT. The gene calls are TRBV28 and TRBJ1-3; unclear D gene. Germline CDR1 is MDHEN and CDR2 is SYDVKM. This CDR3 has 12 residues.

V and J are TRBV6-5 and TRBJ2-5, with 7 bases matching TRBD2. The CDR3 spans 14 residues. V gave up 0 bases and J gave up 3 bases; unmatched junction bases: 1. Germline-derived CDR1 and CDR2 are MNHEY and SVGAGI. The CDR3, as DNA: TGTGCCAGCAGTTACTCCAGCGGGGAAGAGACCCAGTACTTC. As protein: CASSYSSGEETQYF.

The rearrangement joins TRBV10-3 to TRBJ2-7; D unclear. V was pared by 7 bases and J by 2 bases, with 12 bases between. This CDR3 contains 13 residues. The germline gives CDR1 ENHRY, CDR2 SYGVKD. CDR3 residues: CAIIAGSTYEQYV. In DNA form, the CDR3 reads TGTGCCATCATCGCAGGCTCAACCTACGAGCAGTACGTC.

The rearrangement links TRBV28 to TRBJ2-2, with D possibly matching TRBD2 (6 bases). Trimming cost V 4 bases and J 10 bases, with 19 bases left between them. This CDR3 comprises 15 residues. Germline CDR1 reads MDHEN; CDR2 reads SYDVKM. The CDR3 DNA reads as TGTGCCAGCAGTTCTCTCGGGACTCAGGGTTTGGAGCTGTTTTTT. Protein product: CASSSLGTQGLELFF. Drawing the rest from reference TRBV28 and TRBJ2-2, the complete variable domain is DVKVTQSSRYLVKRTGEKVFLECVQDMDHENMFWYRQDPGLGLRLIYFSYDVKMKEKGDIPEGYSVSREKKERFSLILESASTNQTSMYLCASSSLGTQGLELFFGEGSRLTVL.

This rearrangement joins TRBV3-1 (or the pseudogene TRBV3-2) to TRBJ1-1; the D is unclear. Germline assignment: CDR1 LGHDT and CDR2 YNNKEL (reference sequence). V lost 0 bases and J 1 base, leaving 12 bases between the germline ends. This CDR3 spans 16 amino acids. The CDR3 here is CASSQDRSGPNTEAFF. The CDR3 region has the DNA TGTGCCAGCAGCCAAGATCGTAGTGGACCGAACACTGAAGCTTTCTTT.

The rearrangement uses TRBV25-1 and TRBJ1-1; D is possibly TRBD1 (6 bases). Trimming stripped 3 bases from V and 2 bases from J, with 10 bases between. Germline V gene lookup returns CDR1 MGHDK and CDR2 SYGVNS. The CDR3 has 14 amino acids. For the CDR3, the DNA is TGTGCCAGCAGTGACCGGGACACTAACACTGAAGCTTTCTTT. This encodes CASSDRDTNTEAFF.

The chain is built from TRBV3-1 (or the pseudogene TRBV3-2) and TRBJ1-5; 9 bases are a match to TRBD1. Germline values: CDR1 LGHDT, CDR2 YNNKEL (reference sequence). The CDR3 is 18 amino acids. V dropped 2 bases and J dropped 0; count of bases not matched to a gene: 8. Here the CDR3 DNA reads TGTGCCAGCAGCCAAACGGGGACAGGGCGATATAGCAATCAGCCCCAGCATTTT. This gives the protein CASSQTGTGRYSNQPQHF.